Reported below is one T cell receptor (beta chain). The germline CDR1 and CDR2 sequences are WNHNN and SYGVQD (reference sequence). The V end was cut by 3 bases, the J end by 1 base, with 13 bases between. The CDR3 covers 15 residues. This sample was included in a study of blood T cell repertoires in COVID-19. Looking at the study overall: The study drew acute and convalescent COVID-19 samples from the United States, Italy and Spain. T cells, B-cell-depleted T cells, or PBMCs provided the cDNA or gDNA that served as material.

Source study methods: Estimation of nucleated cell counts relied on the amplification of reference gene primers. Profiling relied on immunoSEQ multiplex PCR, and the TCRdb table lists in-frame clones only, not all of them. The D gene and trimming were derived from the DNA, and the V and J assignments and clone size from that table. This table holds some 62,000 clones, approximately 79% found once. What was sequenced was peripheral blood. The rearrangement joins TRBV10-1 to TRBJ2-7; D is possibly TRBD1 (5 bases). The TCR originated in a man aged 55 to 70 with acute or convalescent COVID-19. In DNA, the CDR3 is TGCGCCAGCAGTGATCCCAGGGTTGGATCCTACGAGCAGTACTTC. Translating it yields CASSDPRVGSYEQYF.